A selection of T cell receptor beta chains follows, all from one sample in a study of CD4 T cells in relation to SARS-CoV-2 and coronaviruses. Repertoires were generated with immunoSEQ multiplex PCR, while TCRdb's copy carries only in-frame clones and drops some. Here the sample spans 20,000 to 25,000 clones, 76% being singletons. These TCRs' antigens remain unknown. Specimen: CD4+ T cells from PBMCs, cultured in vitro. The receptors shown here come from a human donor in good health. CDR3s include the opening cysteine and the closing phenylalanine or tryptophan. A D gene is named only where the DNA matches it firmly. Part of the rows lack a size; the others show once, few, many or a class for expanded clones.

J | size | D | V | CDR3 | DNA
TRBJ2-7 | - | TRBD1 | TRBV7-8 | CASSWDRVYEQYF | TGTGCCAGCAGCTGGGACAGGGTTTACGAGCAGTACTTC
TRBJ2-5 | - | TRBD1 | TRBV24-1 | CATSDPSGTGGLETQYF | TGTGCCACCAGTGACCCCTCCGGGACAGGGGGCTTGGAGACCCAGTACTTC
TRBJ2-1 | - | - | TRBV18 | CASSLLGIEQFF | TGTGCCAGCTCACTACTCGGGATAGAGCAGTTCTTC
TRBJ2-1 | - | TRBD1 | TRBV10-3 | CAITPGQGVHEQFF | TGTGCCATCACCCCGGGACAGGGGGTCCATGAGCAGTTCTTC
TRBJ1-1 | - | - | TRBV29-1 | CSAPGHLNTEAFF | TGCAGCGCCCCGGGACACCTGAACACTGAAGCTTTCTTT
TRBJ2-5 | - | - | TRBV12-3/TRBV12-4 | CASSLVHQETQYF | TGTGCCAGCAGTTTGGTCCACCAAGAGACCCAGTACTTC
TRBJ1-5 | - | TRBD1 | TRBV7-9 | CASSSDRVGPQHF | TGTGCCAGCAGCTCAGACAGGGTCGGACCCCAGCATTTT
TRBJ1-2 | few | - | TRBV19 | CASSMAGYGYTF | TGTGCCAGTAGTATGGCAGGTTACGGCTACACCTTC
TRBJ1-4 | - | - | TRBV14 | CASSQDRQRTNEKLFF | TGTGCCAGCAGCCAAGATCGCCAGCGAACTAATGAAAAACTGTTTTTT
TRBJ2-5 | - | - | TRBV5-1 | CASSKGGDRFQETQYF | TGCGCCAGCAGTAAGGGAGGAGACCGCTTCCAAGAGACCCAGTACTTC
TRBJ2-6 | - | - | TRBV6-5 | CASTDKVSGANVLTF | TGTGCCAGCACAGATAAGGTCTCTGGGGCCAACGTCCTGACTTTC
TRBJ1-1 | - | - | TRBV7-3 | CASSSQGWTEAFF | TGTGCCAGCAGCTCGCAGGGTTGGACTGAAGCTTTCTTT
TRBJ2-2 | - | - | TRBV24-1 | CATSDDVTAQDTGELFF | TGTGCCACCAGTGATGATGTGACAGCCCAGGACACCGGGGAGCTGTTTTTT
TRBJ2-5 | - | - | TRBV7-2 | CASSPLTGAGTQYF | TGTGCCAGCAGCCCTTTGACGGGGGCAGGGACCCAGTACTTC
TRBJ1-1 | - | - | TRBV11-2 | CASSLASAGVVNTEAFF | TGTGCCAGCAGCTTAGCCTCGGCAGGGGTGGTGAACACTGAAGCTTTCTTT